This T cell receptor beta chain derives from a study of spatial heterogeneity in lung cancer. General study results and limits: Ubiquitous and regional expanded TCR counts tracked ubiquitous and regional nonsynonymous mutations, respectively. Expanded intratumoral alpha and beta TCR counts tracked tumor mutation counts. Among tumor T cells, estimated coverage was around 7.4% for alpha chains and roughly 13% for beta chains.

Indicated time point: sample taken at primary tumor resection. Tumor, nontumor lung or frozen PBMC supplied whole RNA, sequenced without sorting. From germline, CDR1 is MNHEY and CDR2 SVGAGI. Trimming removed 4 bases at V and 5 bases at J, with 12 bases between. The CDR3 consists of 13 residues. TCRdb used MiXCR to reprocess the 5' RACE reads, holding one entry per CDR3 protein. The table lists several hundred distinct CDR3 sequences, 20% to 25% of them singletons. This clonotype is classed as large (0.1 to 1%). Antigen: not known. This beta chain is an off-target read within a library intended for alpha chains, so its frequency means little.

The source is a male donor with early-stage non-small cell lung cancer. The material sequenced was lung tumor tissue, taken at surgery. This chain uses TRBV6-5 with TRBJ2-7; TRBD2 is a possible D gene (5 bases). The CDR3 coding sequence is TGTGCCAGCAGTTCCGGAGGCTACGACGAGCAGTACTTC. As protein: CASSSGGYDEQYF.